This T cell receptor (beta chain) was sequenced in a study of T cell responses to AZD1222 COVID-19 vaccine (dated by TCRdb to the early 2020s). Describing the broader study: AZD1222 recipients given second doses at about 4 weeks or at about 12 weeks were pooled, since spike-specific TCR depth and breadth were not found to differ between the two schedules. A total of approximately 230 trial participants underwent TCR sequencing, of whom 200 to 220 received two doses of AZD1222 and some 26 received two doses of the MenACWY control vaccine. Trial participants were enrolled by age into subgroups of 18-55, 56-69 and 70-plus years, and around 150, 28 and 57 TCR-sequenced participants, respectively, were included in these subgroups.

The time point label, read with the paper, signifies: baseline before first vaccination. Vaccinee samples came from UK trials COV001 and COV002, including a single-blind randomized controlled phase 2/3 trial of AZD1222 (ChAdOx1 nCoV-19) in healthy adults. For TCRbeta chain sequencing, PBMC samples from trial participants were taken at day 0 and at day 28 after the second dose. To note about this clone: The specificity of this receptor is unknown. Base qualities are missing; no much larger clone stands one base away.

V and J lose 5 bases and 0 bases, and a span of 18 bases separates them. According to the germline V gene (reference sequence), CDR1 reads SGHNT and CDR2 reads YYREEE. The CDR3 runs 17 amino acids, cysteine and phenylalanine included. The CDR3 DNA has 51 bases and is translated from base 1. What the research found in general, with its limitations: Spike-specific TCR breadth and depth rose significantly after two AZD1222 doses compared with day 0 and with MenACWY recipients. CD4 TCRs associated with the vaccine covered the entire spike protein, and the dominant responses were in regions 160-218 and 743-854. Reportedly, almost half of the unique spike-specific TCRs recognized epitopes lying outside the regions that are mutated in the B.1.351 and B.1.1.7 variants. The 56-69-year group was small, and its depth increase did not reach significance, likely because of low power. Because no samples from the day 14 peak response were available, repertoires could be characterized only after the peak T cell response. Only a handful of AZD1222 recipients were SARS-CoV-2 seropositive at baseline, limiting conclusions about previously exposed vaccinees. Participants were mostly white British and included more females than males, and it was suggested by the authors that clonal diversity may have been underestimated.

The CDR3 regions of human TCRbeta chains were subjected to immunosequencing. The published analysis was carried out like this. Repertoire TCRs were matched against a reference library of SARS-CoV-2-specific TCRs generated with the MIRA antigen-specificity platform. Breadth was defined as the fraction of unique TCRs that were SARS-CoV-2-associated. Depth was defined as the fraction of total T cells that were SARS-CoV-2-associated. Using the MIRA data, each spike-specific TCR was mapped to the spike region that the TCR reacts to and placed in a CD4 or CD8 class. Log10-transformed breadth and depth values were compared by one-way ANOVA with Sidak's multiple comparisons tests. The immuneACCESS repertoire file appears here via TCRdb, limited to in-frame rearrangements. These files lack a portion of the clones; in checked studies, under half of the deficit traces to unresolved V genes, and the cause of the others is not known. That table supplies the V and J calls and clone size; D and trimming were determined from the DNA. The sample data list about 180,000 clones, and 80% to 90% of these were observed just once. The ten most abundant clones make up 6% to 8.5% of the sample.

This TCR was recovered from an adult in good health. The sample was peripheral blood, taken on day 0 of AZD1222 vaccination. The chain joins TRBV5-4 to TRBJ2-1; the D region possibly corresponds to TRBD2 (6 bases align). The CDR3 region has the sequence CASRTNRDGSSYNEQFF. The DNA sequence follows: TGTGCCAGCAGGACAAACCGGGACGGGAGCTCCTACAATGAGCAGTTCTTC.